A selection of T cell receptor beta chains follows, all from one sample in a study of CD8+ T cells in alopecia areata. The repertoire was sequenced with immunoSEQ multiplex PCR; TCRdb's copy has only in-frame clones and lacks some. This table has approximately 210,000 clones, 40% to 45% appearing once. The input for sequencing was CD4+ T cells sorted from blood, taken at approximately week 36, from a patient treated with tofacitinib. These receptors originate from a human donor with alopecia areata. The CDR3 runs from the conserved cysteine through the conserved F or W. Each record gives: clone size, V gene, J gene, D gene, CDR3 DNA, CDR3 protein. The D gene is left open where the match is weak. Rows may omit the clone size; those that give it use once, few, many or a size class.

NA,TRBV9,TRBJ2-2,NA,TGTGCCAGCAGCGTAGTTAGGGGACAACACACCGGGGAGCTGTTTTTT,CASSVVRGQHTGELFF
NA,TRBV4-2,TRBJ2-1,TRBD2,TGTGCCAGCAGCCAAGATCAACTAGCGGGAGGGTACAATGAGCAGTTCTTC,CASSQDQLAGGYNEQFF
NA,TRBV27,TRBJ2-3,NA,TGTGCCAGCAGCCAGGGAGATACGCAGTATTTT,CASSQGDTQYF
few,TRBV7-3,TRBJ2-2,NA,TGTGCCAGCAGCTTAGGGCTCCCGAACACCGGGGAGCTGTTTTTT,CASSLGLPNTGELFF
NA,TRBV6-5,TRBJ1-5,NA,TGTGCCAGCAGGGGAGACAGTTCCAATCAGCCCCAGCATTTT,CASRGDSSNQPQHF
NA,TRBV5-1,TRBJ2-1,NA,TGCGCCAGCAGCTTGGTGGCAGCCTCCTACAATGAGCAGTTCTTC,CASSLVAASYNEQFF
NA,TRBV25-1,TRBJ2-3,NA,TGTGCCAGCAGTAGGGACTTGCGGTACACAGATACGCAGTATTTT,CASSRDLRYTDTQYF
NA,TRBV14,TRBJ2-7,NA,TGTGCCAGCAGCTCACCTACCCGACAAGGGAGTAACTCCTACGAGCAGTACTTC,CASSSPTRQGSNSYEQYF
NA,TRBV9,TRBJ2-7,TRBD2,TGTGCCAGCAGTCCTAGCGGGGGGAGCTACGAGCAGTACTTC,CASSPSGGSYEQYF
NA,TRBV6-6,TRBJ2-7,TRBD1,TGTGCCAGCACCACCCTACAGGGGGTGAGGTACGAGCAGTACTTC,CASTTLQGVRYEQYF
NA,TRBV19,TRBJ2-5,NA,TGTGCCAGTAGTATGCTACTAGCCCCCGGGGAGACCCAGTACTTC,CASSMLLAPGETQYF
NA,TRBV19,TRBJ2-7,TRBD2,TGTGCCAGTAGGCCGACTAGCCGGAACGAGCAGTACTTC,CASRPTSRNEQYF
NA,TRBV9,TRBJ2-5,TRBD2,TGTGCCAGCAACGTTACCGGGACTAGCGGGGAGAAGACCCAGTACTTC,CASNVTGTSGEKTQYF
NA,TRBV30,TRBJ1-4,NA,TGTGCCTGGAGTACGGGGCCTGCTAATGAAAAACTGTTTTTT,CAWSTGPANEKLFF
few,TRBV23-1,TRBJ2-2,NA,TGCGCCAGCAGTCAATCCGGCAGGGAATACGGGGAGCTGTTTTTT,CASSQSGREYGELFF
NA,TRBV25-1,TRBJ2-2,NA,TGTGCCAGCAGTGAAGGTCGGGGCGAGTGGAGGGTCACCGGGGAGCTGTTTTTT,CASSEGRGEWRVTGELFF
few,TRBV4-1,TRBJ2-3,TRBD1,TGCGCCAGCAGCCAAGATCAGGGGGAGTTCCCCCCAGATACGCAGTATTTT,CASSQDQGEFPPDTQYF
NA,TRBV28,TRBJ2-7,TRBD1,TGTGCCAGCAGTCTTCGGGATATTAGGGGACAGGGGTACGAGCAGTACTTC,CASSLRDIRGQGYEQYF
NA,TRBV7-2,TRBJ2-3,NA,TGTGCCAGCAGCTTACTGGGTAGCACAGATACGCAGTATTTT,CASSLLGSTDTQYF
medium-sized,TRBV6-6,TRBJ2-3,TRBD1,TGTGCCAGCAGTTCGTCGGACAGGGGAGGAAATACGCAGTATTTT,CASSSSDRGGNTQYF
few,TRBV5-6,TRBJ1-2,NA,TGTGCCAGCAGGTACGGATCGAGGACTAACTATGGCTACACCTTC,CASRYGSRTNYGYTF
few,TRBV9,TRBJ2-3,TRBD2,TGTGCCAGCAGCCTCGGACTAGCGGAGGGGATTGATACGCAGTATTTT,CASSLGLAEGIDTQYF
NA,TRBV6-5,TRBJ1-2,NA,TGTGCCAGCAGTTACGCCCCCCAGGGAAACTATGGCTACACCTTC,CASSYAPQGNYGYTF
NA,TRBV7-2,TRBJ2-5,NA,TGTGCCAGCAGCTTATCCCGGAGCGAGCGACAAGAGACCCAGTACTTC,CASSLSRSERQETQYF
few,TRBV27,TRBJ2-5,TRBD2,TGTGCCAGCAGACAGGTAGCGGGAGCGGGGGAGACCCAGTACTTC,CASRQVAGAGETQYF
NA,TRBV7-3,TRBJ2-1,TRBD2,TGTGCCAGCAGCTTAACTAGCGGGGGAGTGAATGAGCAGTTCTTC,CASSLTSGGVNEQFF
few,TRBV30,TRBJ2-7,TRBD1,TGTGCCTGGAGTTCCGGGACAGGGCAACTATTAGTTAACTTC,CAWSSGTGQLLVNF
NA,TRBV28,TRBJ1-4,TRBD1,TGTGCCAGCAGTATCTGGACAGGAAATGAAAAACTGTTTTTT,CASSIWTGNEKLFF
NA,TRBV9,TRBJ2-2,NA,TGTGCCAGCAGCGTAGTCCTACCCGCGAACACCGGGGAGCTGTTTTTT,CASSVVLPANTGELFF
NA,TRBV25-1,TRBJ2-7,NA,TGTGCCAGCAGTGATCTAGGACCTCAGGGGGAGCAGTACTTC,CASSDLGPQGEQYF
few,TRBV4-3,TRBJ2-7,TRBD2,TGCGCCAGCAGCCAAGATGTGGCGGGAGGGTCCTACGAGCAGTACTTC,CASSQDVAGGSYEQYF
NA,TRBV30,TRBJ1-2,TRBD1,TGTGCCTGGAGTCAAATGACAGGGAACTATGGCTACACCTTC,CAWSQMTGNYGYTF
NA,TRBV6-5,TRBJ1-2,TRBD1,TGTGCCAGCAGTTACTCTAGGACAGGGAATGGCTACACCTTC,CASSYSRTGNGYTF
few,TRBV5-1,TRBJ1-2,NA,TGCGCCAGTCGGACGTCCGGTGGCTACACCTTC,CASRTSGGYTF
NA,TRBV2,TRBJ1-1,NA,TGTGCCAGCAGTGTTGAGGGAAGCACTGAAGCTTTCTTT,CASSVEGSTEAFF
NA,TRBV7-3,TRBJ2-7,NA,TGTGCCAGCAGCCAAATGGGCGGTAACGAGCAGTACTTC,CASSQMGGNEQYF
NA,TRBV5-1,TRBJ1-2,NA,TGCGCCAGCAGCTGGAGTAGGGAGGGATCCTATGGCTACACCTTC,CASSWSREGSYGYTF
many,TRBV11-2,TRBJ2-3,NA,TGTGCCAGCAGCTCTGGGGGGCGAAGAGATACGCAGTATTTT,CASSSGGRRDTQYF
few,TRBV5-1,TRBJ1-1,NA,TGCGCCAGCAGCCCGATACAGGGTGGGACTGAAGCTTTCTTT,CASSPIQGGTEAFF
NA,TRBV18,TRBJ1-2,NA,TGTGCCAGCTCACCACCTACCGCTCCACAGGGAGGCTACACCTTC,CASSPPTAPQGGYTF
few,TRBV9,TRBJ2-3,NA,TGTGCCAGCAGCTCAGGGGCGGCAATAGTGACAGATACGCAGTATTTT,CASSSGAAIVTDTQYF
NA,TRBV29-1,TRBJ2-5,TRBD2,TGCAGCGCAACGGTGGGACTAGCGGGCGGAGAGACCCAGTACTTC,CSATVGLAGGETQYF
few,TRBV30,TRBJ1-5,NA,TGTGCCTGGAGTGTAATTGGCTCAAATCAGCCCCAGCATTTT,CAWSVIGSNQPQHF
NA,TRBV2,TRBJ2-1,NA,TGTGCCAGCAGGGCGATGGGGATCCATGAGCAGTTCTTC,CASRAMGIHEQFF
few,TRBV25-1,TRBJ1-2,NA,TGTGCCAGCAGTGATCGAGGGAGGGGCTATGGCTACACCTTC,CASSDRGRGYGYTF
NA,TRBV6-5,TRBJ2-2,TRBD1,TGTGCCTCTCCCAGGGGGAAAGACACCGGGGAGCTGTTTTTT,CASPRGKDTGELFF
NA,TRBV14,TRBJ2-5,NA,TGTGCCAGCAGCGATCCGGGACGCTATCAAGAGACCCAGTACTTC,CASSDPGRYQETQYF
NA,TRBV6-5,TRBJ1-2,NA,TGTGCCAGCAGGGGCTGGGGGGAGGGAGACTATGGCTACACCTTC,CASRGWGEGDYGYTF
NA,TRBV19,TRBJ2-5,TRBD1,TGTGCCAGTAGTCCCAGACAGGGTTGGCAAGAGACCCAGTACTTC,CASSPRQGWQETQYF
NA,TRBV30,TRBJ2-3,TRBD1,TGTGCCTGGAGTAACAGGGGATACACAGATACGCAGTATTTT,CAWSNRGYTDTQYF
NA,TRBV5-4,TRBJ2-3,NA,TGTGCCAGCAGCTCGAGGGGGGATACGCAGTATTTT,CASSSRGDTQYF